This T cell receptor (beta chain) was captured by sequencing in a study of blood T cell repertoires in COVID-19. In the study overall: Acute-phase and convalescent COVID-19 samples originated in the United States, Italy and Spain. In each case, the material was cDNA or gDNA derived from T cells, B-cell-depleted T cells, or PBMCs.

The repertoire was sequenced with immunoSEQ multiplex PCR; TCRdb's copy has only in-frame clones and lacks some. The sample yields about 230,000 clones, roughly 84% seen once. Sequenced: peripheral blood. The sequence came from a man aged 40-49 years with acute or convalescent COVID-19.

The chain's CDR3 is CASRGTDQNTEAFF. CDR3 in DNA: TGTGCCAGCAGGGGGACAGACCAAAACACTGAAGCTTTCTTT. The J gene is TRBJ1-1, the V gene TRBV3-1 (or the pseudogene TRBV3-2); TRBD1 matches 7 bases. The CDR3 loop spans 14 amino acids. The trim removed 6 bases at V and 2 bases at J, leaving 6 bases unmatched. In germline, CDR1 is LGHDT, CDR2 YNNKEL (reference sequence).